The clone carrying this T cell receptor (beta chain) was recorded a few times. Its specificity is not known. This sample is part of a study of beta chain features in type 1 diabetes. General study results and limits: The study found that naive, central memory and Treg TCRB repertoires appeared more similar in patients than in healthy donors. Amplification by PCR could prefer shorter templates, with the same effect in patients and controls. Shorter TCRB CDR3s, moderately but significantly so, marked every one of the four CD4+ subsets in Type 1 diabetes patients. VDJ junctions from type 1 diabetes patients carried fewer insertions and larger deletions.

Donors contributed one heparinised blood draw apiece, averaging roughly 0.12 L. Per germline, CDR1 SGHRS and CDR2 YFSETQ. CDR3 length: 14 residues. Trimming stripped 1 base from V and 6 bases from J, with 11 bases between. The authors reverse transcribed all of the isolated RNA, so sequencing captured expressed TCRB transcripts. Using immunoSEQ multiplex PCR, the repertoire was profiled, and TCRdb retains in-frame clones only, with some absent. This sample has 640,000 or so clones, with over 12% found just once. The source of this sequence is a man between 18 and 29 years old with type 1 diabetes. Sequencing was performed on naive CD4+ T cells from blood. This chain links TRBV5-1 with TRBJ2-1; D unresolved. CDR3 bases: TGCGCCAGCAGCTTGAGCCATGGCGGCAATGAGCAGTTCTTC. Translating gives CASSLSHGGNEQFF.